This entry concerns a single TCR beta chain. The data belong to a study of tumor-infiltrating lymphocytes in oesophageal squamous cell carcinoma. This CDR3 is 15 amino acids long. Germline V gene lookup returns CDR1 MNHNS and CDR2 SASEGT. In TCRdb, the PCR reads were re-called with MiXCR into one record per CDR3 protein. This sample carries about 15,000 distinct CDR3 sequences, around 46% of them seen once, and the ten largest clones take about a sixth. What was sequenced was esophageal tumor tissue. The chain is built from TRBV6-1 and TRBJ2-1; D unresolved. The DNA matches TRBJ2-5 better at its end, which makes the J call doubtful. The source is a male donor with esophageal squamous cell carcinoma. CDR3 DNA: TGTGCCAGCAGATTCGTGTACGGGCTACAAGAGACCCAGTACTTC. Residues: CASRFVYGLQETQYF.